The entry below gives a single T cell receptor (beta chain) sequence along with its context. This clone is a singleton in its sample. Its target antigen remains unknown. Qualities for individual bases were not recorded, and no much larger clone is one base off. Per the germline V gene (reference sequence), MNHEY is the CDR1 and SMNVEV is the CDR2. The junction shows trimming of 5 bases on V and 5 bases on J, and the gene matches do not reach 4 bases of it. Inclusive of the bounding cysteine and phenylalanine, the CDR3 is 13 residues long. Only the CDR3 DNA stays, 39 bases, in frame from base 1. This sample was included in a study of T cells in tuberculosis listed by TCRdb under 2018. Looking at the study overall: In the study, CD1B tetramers and high-throughput TCR immunosequencing were combined to characterize T cells specific for the mycobacterial lipid antigen glucose monomycolate (GMM). PBMC from patients with active tuberculosis were archived either before the start of standard anti-tuberculosis treatment or within 7 days of starting that treatment. In a South African clinical cohort, IGRA-negative adolescents, IGRA-positive adolescents with latent tuberculosis and adults with active tuberculosis were compared, with 9 to 10 people in each group.

Findings and caveats that apply to the study as a whole: Which clinical samples got chosen depended on the availability of cryopreserved specimens, and the active tuberculosis cases were adults, whereas the controls were adolescents. With the diverse GMM-specific repertoire as input, a classifier achieved more than 85% accuracy (AUROC around 0.88), whereas GEM motif frequencies as input gave approximately 74% accuracy. Active tuberculosis TCR-alpha repertoires showed smaller mean NN-distances to GMM-specific TCRs than IGRA-negative controls, suggesting clonal expansion of these TCRs. Smaller NN-distances were partly driven by shorter CDR3-alpha lengths in active tuberculosis patients, and statistical significance was not reached for the TCR-beta difference.

What the time point label conveys for this sample: new active TB diagnosis, blood taken before or within 7 days of starting treatment. Active tuberculosis patients were HIV-seronegative South African adults aged 18 years or older with a new diagnosis. Active tuberculosis was confirmed by positive sputum smear microscopy and/or positive M. tuberculosis culture. Immunosequencing was performed on unsorted cryopreserved PBMC, with some 91,000 T cells per clinical donor covered on average. TCR libraries were generated with the immunoSEQ multiplex PCR assay, using TCR-beta and/or TCR-alpha/delta assays for each sample. The amplified TCR libraries were sequenced using the Illumina high-throughput platform. The paper's processing steps were these. Clustering and dimensionality reduction relied on pairwise TCRdist distances among GMM-specific receptors from T cells that were either sorted ex vivo or expanded in vitro. Each clinical repertoire was scored by mean NN-distance, the average TCRdist to the nearest 10% of tetramer-positive reference sequences. GEM TCR motif frequency was computed as the fraction of unique TCRs matching known GEM sequences by V/J usage and CDR3 length. Linear discriminant analysis with leave-one-out cross-validation, implemented in scikit-learn, was used to classify active tuberculosis. Not all clones reach the TCRdb copy of this immuneACCESS table, which keeps in-frame sequences only. Checked studies attribute under half of the gap to unresolved V genes and leave the rest unexplained. V and J calls and clone size come straight from that table; D and trimming were deduced from the DNA. The sample profile shows about 33,000 clones; about 90% of them were found once. Roughly 5.7% of the sample comes from the top ten.

The sequence is built from TRBV27 and TRBJ2-3; TRBD2 aligns with 7 central bases. The receptor's source is an adult with tuberculosis. Here the sequenced sample was PBMCs, taken at tuberculosis diagnosis. CDR3 reads: CASSLGRGDTQYF. At the DNA level, the sequence is TGTGCCAGCAGTCTTGGGAGGGGAGATACGCAGTATTTT.